Below, 27 T cell receptor beta chains from the same sample are listed, as sequenced in a study of T cell responses to AZD1222 COVID-19 vaccine. Generated by immunoSEQ multiplex PCR, the TCRdb table keeps only in-frame clones and is missing some. The profile shows tens of thousands of clones, about 78% of them singletons. The specimen comprised peripheral blood, sampled 28 days after the second AZD1222 dose. These receptors came from an adult who received the AZD1222 COVID-19 vaccine.

This clone appeared a few times. This rearrangement joins TRBV19 to TRBJ1-1; no definite D call. Germline CDR1 LNHDA, CDR2 SQIVND (reference sequence). The CDR3 spans 13 residues. The ends were cut back, 4 bases at V and 0 bases at J, with 6 bases in the middle. CDR3 sequence: CASSNQVNTEAFF. CDR3 DNA sequence: TGTGCCAGTAGTAACCAGGTGAACACTGAAGCTTTCTTT.

The CDR3 loop reads CASSQVIGLYTGELFF. As DNA, the CDR3 is TGTGCCAGCAGCCAAGTTATCGGCTTATACACCGGGGAGCTGTTTTTT. The chain combines TRBV14 with TRBJ2-2; D remains unclear. V lost 1 base to trimming and J lost 3 bases, with 12 bases between them. The CDR3 has 16 amino acids. Per the germline V gene, CDR1 is SGHDN and CDR2 is FVKESK.

The CDR3 reads CASKQQGASETQYF. The CDR3 DNA reads TGTGCCAGCAAGCAACAGGGGGCTTCGGAGACCCAGTACTTC. This sequence joins TRBV25-1 and TRBJ2-5, with 9 bases matching TRBD1. Per the germline V gene, CDR1 is MGHDK and CDR2 is SYGVNS. The CDR3 is 14 residues long. V was pared by 7 bases and J by 5 bases, with 8 bases of the junction left unmatched.

J is TRBJ1-2 and V is TRBV6-2 or TRBV6-3, with TRBD1 identical over 10 bases. Germline lookup yields CDR1 MNHEY and CDR2 SVGEGT. CDR3 length: 14 residues. V lost 4 bases, J lost 7 bases, and 6 bases stayed unmatched. The CDR3 loop reads CASSSGTGASGYTF. In DNA form, the CDR3 reads TGTGCCAGCAGTTCCGGGACAGGGGCTTCTGGCTACACCTTC.

The CDR3 DNA reads TGTGCCAGCAGACAAACGGGACTGCTTAATTCACCCCTCCACTTT. Translation gives CASRQTGLLNSPLHF. The rearrangement links TRBV3-1 (or the pseudogene TRBV3-2) to TRBJ1-6, with D tentatively TRBD1 (5 bases). Between the trimmed V and J ends, which lost 6 bases and 6 bases, there was a span of 15 bases. CDR1 is LGHDT and CDR2 is YNNKEL in the germline V gene (reference sequence). This CDR3 has 15 residues.

The chain couples TRBV28 to TRBJ1-5, with D uncertain. Germline V CDR1 and CDR2: MDHEN, SYDVKM. Trimming pared 4 bases from V and 7 bases from J, leaving 11 bases between. The CDR3 spans 13 residues. The CDR3 spells CASSSSPPQPQHF. The CDR3 DNA follows: TGTGCCAGCAGTTCCAGTCCCCCACAGCCCCAGCATTTT. Full variable domain (outside the CDR3, taken from reference TRBV28 and TRBJ1-5): DVKVTQSSRYLVKRTGEKVFLECVQDMDHENMFWYRQDPGLGLRLIYFSYDVKMKEKGDIPEGYSVSREKKERFSLILESASTNQTSMYLCASSSSPPQPQHFGDGTRLSIL.

The V gene is TRBV28, the J gene TRBJ2-5, with a weak D call TRBD2 (7 bases). Germline V gene data show CDR1 as MDHEN and CDR2 as SYDVKM. This CDR3 spans 15 amino acids. V lost 6 bases to trimming and J lost 5 bases, with 19 bases between them. The CDR3 reads CASSRRGAGVETQYF. CDR3 bases: TGTGCCAGCAGCCGTCGGGGGGCGGGAGTGGAGACCCAGTACTTC.

This chain links TRBV11-3 with TRBJ2-5, with TRBD2 matching over 8 bases. This CDR3 has 15 residues. With V trimmed by 5 bases and J by 2 bases, 7 bases remained unmatched. Looked up from germline, CDR1 is SGHNT and CDR2 is YENEEA. The CDR3 region has the DNA TGTGCCAGCAGCCAGAACGGGGGGGGACAAGAGACCCAGTACTTC. Translated: CASSQNGGGQETQYF.

This chain connects TRBV10-3 to TRBJ1-2; 12 nucleotides agree with TRBD1. Germline lookup yields CDR1 ENHRY and CDR2 SYGVKD. This CDR3 contains 14 residues. The ends lost 8 bases at V and 8 bases at J; junction bases unmatched: 9. The DNA of the CDR3 is TGTGCCATCTTGGCGGGACAGGGGGCTCCCGGCTACACCTTC. It specifies CAILAGQGAPGYTF.

The J gene is TRBJ2-3, the V gene TRBV28; the D gene could be TRBD1 or TRBD2 (6 bases each). V shed 6 bases and J shed 2 bases, with 18 bases lying between them. Germline assignment: CDR1 MDHEN and CDR2 SYDVKM. The CDR3 covers 16 residues. CDR3 amino acids: CASSSRGLTYTDTQYF. The CDR3 region has the DNA TGTGCCAGCAGCTCTCGGGGGCTTACCTACACAGATACGCAGTATTTT.

This chain connects TRBV10-1 to TRBJ1-6; 7 bases match TRBD1. The germline V gene encodes CDR1 WNHNN and CDR2 SYGVQD (reference sequence). This CDR3 is 17 amino acids long. V was pared by 6 bases and J by 6 bases, with 14 bases of the junction left unmatched. DNA for the CDR3: TGCGCCAGCAGAGATCTCCTAGGACAGGAATCTAATTCACCCCTCCACTTT. Encoded protein: CASRDLLGQESNSPLHF.

The chain links TRBV13 to TRBJ1-1; 12 bases map to TRBD1. Germline V CDR1 and CDR2: PRHDT, FYEKMQ (reference sequence). V shed 2 bases and J 5 bases; nucleotides not matched to a gene: 12. The CDR3 has 18 residues. In DNA, the CDR3 is TGTGCCAGCAGCTTACGAATGGGACAGGGGGCGCTTAAGACTGAAGCTTTCTTT. It encodes CASSLRMGQGALKTEAFF.

The chain couples TRBV2 to TRBJ2-3, with D perhaps matching TRBD1 or TRBD2 (6 bases each). The CDR3 runs to 17 residues. Germline values: CDR1 SNHLY, CDR2 FYNNEI. V was cut by 2 bases and J by 6 bases, with 21 bases left in between. The CDR3 nucleotides read TGTGCCAGCAGTGAATACTCTAGTGCGATAGGGGGGGATACGCAGTATTTT. It is translated as CASSEYSSAIGGDTQYF. Complete variable domain (other parts from reference TRBV2 and TRBJ2-3): EPEVTQTPSHQVTQMGQEVILRCVPISNHLYFYWYRQILGQKVEFLVSFYNNEISEKSEIFDDQFSVERPDGSNFTLKIRSTKLEDSAMYFCASSEYSSAIGGDTQYFGPGTRLTVL.

The chain uses TRBV27 and TRBJ2-1; D possibly corresponds to TRBD1 (5 bases). Trimming shortened V by 6 bases and J by 12 bases, and 15 bases separated the two germline ends. This CDR3 region has 12 residues. Germline CDR1 is MNHEY and CDR2 is SMNVEV (reference sequence). CDR3 coding DNA: TGTGCCAGCAGCTCGATGGACACAGTGCAGTTCTTC. Its translation: CASSSMDTVQFF.

The gene calls are TRBV27 and TRBJ2-3; D ambiguous. The germline V gene encodes CDR1 MNHEY and CDR2 SMNVEV (reference sequence). Trimming cost V 5 bases and J 1 base, with 10 bases left between them. The CDR3 has 14 amino acids. For the CDR3, the DNA is TGTGCCAGCAGTCTTGGGCTTGGCACAGATACGCAGTATTTT. Its protein product is CASSLGLGTDTQYF.

This sequence joins TRBV19 and TRBJ2-5, with TRBD2 matching 7 bases. CDR3 size: 15 residues. Trimming removed 4 bases from V and 5 bases from J; junction bases left unmatched: 10. The germline V gene encodes CDR1 LNHDA and CDR2 SQIVND (reference sequence). CDR3 in DNA: TGTGCCAGTAGTACTCTACCGGGAGGCGAGGAGACCCAGTACTTC. Translating gives CASSTLPGGEETQYF.

This clone has more than one count but fewer than ten. The chain couples TRBV19 to TRBJ2-7; TRBD2 matches 8 bases. CDR1 is LNHDA and CDR2 is SQIVND in the germline V gene (reference sequence). The CDR3 runs 14 residues. J gave up 3 bases and V 4 bases, and 5 bases lay outside the gene matches. The CDR3 DNA sequence: TGTGCCAGTAGTAATCGACTAGCGTACTACGAGCAGTACTTC. It is translated as CASSNRLAYYEQYF.

CDR3 sequence reads: CASSFDSQETQYF. CDR3 bases: TGTGCCAGCAGTTTCGACAGCCAAGAGACCCAGTACTTC. The rearrangement links TRBV12-3 or TRBV12-4 to TRBJ2-5; a weak D match, TRBD1 (5 bases). V gave up 3 bases and J gave up 1 base, with 6 bases separating them. CDR3 length: 13 amino acids.

The chain is built from TRBV7-2 and TRBJ2-7; TRBD1 matches at 7 bases. After removal of 5 bases from V and 4 bases from J, the junction contained 5 bases not matched to a gene. Germline values: CDR1 SGHTA, CDR2 FQGNSA. The CDR3 length is 13 residues. The CDR3 DNA follows: TGTGCCAGCAGCAAAACGGACAGGTACGAGCAGTACTTC. Translation gives CASSKTDRYEQYF.

J is TRBJ2-2 and V is TRBV12-3 or TRBV12-4, with D uncertain. This CDR3 contains 13 residues. V was cut by 6 bases and J by 5 bases, with 10 bases left in between. The CDR3, as DNA: TGTGCCAGCAGACTATCTGTTACCGGGGAGCTGTTTTTT. Translating it yields CASRLSVTGELFF.

V is TRBV27 and J is TRBJ1-5, with D possibly being TRBD1 (6 bases). Germline CDR1 reads MNHEY; CDR2 reads SMNVEV (reference sequence). This CDR3 region has 14 residues. V was shortened by 5 bases and J by 9 bases, with 17 bases between the two germline ends. The CDR3: CASSLGGALGPQHF. CDR3 DNA: TGTGCCAGCAGTCTAGGGGGGGCGTTAGGGCCCCAGCATTTT.

V gene TRBV6-2 or TRBV6-3 combines with J gene TRBJ1-2, with TRBD1 matching 10 bases. This CDR3 is built from 15 residues. V shed 4 bases, J shed 8 bases, and the junction held 10 bases outside the gene matches. Germline assignment: CDR1 MNHEY and CDR2 SVGEGT. DNA for the CDR3: TGTGCCAGCAGTTCGTTGACAGGGGGCGAATCCGGCTACACCTTC. Translated: CASSSLTGGESGYTF.

This rearrangement joins TRBV7-8 to TRBJ1-2, with a weak D call TRBD1 (6 bases). This CDR3 has 14 residues. From germline, CDR1 is SGHVS and CDR2 FQNEAQ. V was cut by 5 bases and J by 2 bases, with 12 bases left in between. The CDR3 reads CASSAGTWNYGYTF. In nucleotides, the CDR3 is TGTGCCAGCAGCGCCGGGACATGGAACTATGGCTACACCTTC.

The chain is built from TRBV27 and TRBJ2-3, with D tentatively TRBD2 (6 bases). V was clipped by 5 bases and J by 0 bases, with 12 bases between them. The CDR3 has 15 residues. Germline CDR1 reads MNHEY; CDR2 reads SMNVEV (reference sequence). The CDR3 coding sequence is TGTGCCAGCAGTCGGGGGACGGGTAGCACAGATACGCAGTATTTT. Translated, it gives CASSRGTGSTDTQYF.

The chain carries TRBV24-1 and TRBJ2-1; D is perhaps TRBD1 (6 bases). V was pared by 4 bases and J by 8 bases, with 14 bases between. The CDR3 covers 14 residues. Germline-derived CDR1 and CDR2 are KGHDR and SFDVKD. The CDR3 coding sequence is TGTGCCACCAGTGAATACAGGGCGGCGCATGAGCAGTTCTTC. Translation gives CATSEYRAAHEQFF.

The table lists this clone with a few counts. The chain joins TRBV7-9 to TRBJ1-1; D gene unclear. CDR1 is SEHNR and CDR2 is FQNEAQ in the germline V gene (reference sequence). CDR3 length: 15 residues. With 1 base removed from V and 10 bases from J, the gap between germline ends came to 19 bases. The CDR3 nucleotides read TGTGCCAGCAGCTTAGGGTCCGACTCCAACCCCGGAGCTTTCTTT. Translation gives CASSLGSDSNPGAFF.

This rearrangement joins TRBV4-2 to TRBJ1-2; no firm D call. Germline CDR1 and CDR2: LGHNA and YNFKEQ. V was shortened by 6 bases and J by 1 base, with 15 bases between the two germline ends. This CDR3 comprises 15 residues. CDR3 in amino acids: CASRPSTANNYGYTF. CDR3 in DNA: TGTGCCAGCAGACCCTCGACCGCCAATAACTATGGCTACACCTTC.